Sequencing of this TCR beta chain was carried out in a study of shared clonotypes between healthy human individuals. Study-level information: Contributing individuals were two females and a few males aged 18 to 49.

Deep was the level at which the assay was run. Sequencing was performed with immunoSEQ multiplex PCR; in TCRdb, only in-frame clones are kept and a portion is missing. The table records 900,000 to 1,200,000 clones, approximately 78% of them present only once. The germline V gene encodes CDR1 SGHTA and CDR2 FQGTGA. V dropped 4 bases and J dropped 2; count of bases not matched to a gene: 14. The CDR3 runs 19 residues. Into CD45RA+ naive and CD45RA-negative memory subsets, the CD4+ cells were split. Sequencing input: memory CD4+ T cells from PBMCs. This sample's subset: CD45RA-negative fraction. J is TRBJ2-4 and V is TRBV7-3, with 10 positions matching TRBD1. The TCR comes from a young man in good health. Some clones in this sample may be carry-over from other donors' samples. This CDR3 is CASSSTGTGDAPSKNIQYF. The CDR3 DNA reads TGTGCCAGCAGCTCCACCGGGACAGGGGATGCGCCCTCCAAAAACATTCAGTACTTC. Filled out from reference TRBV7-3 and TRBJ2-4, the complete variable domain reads GAGVSQTPSNKVTEKGKYVELRCDPISGHTALYWYRQSLGQGPEFLIYFQGTGAADDSGLPNDRFFAVRPEGSVSTLKIQRTERGDSAVYLCASSSTGTGDAPSKNIQYFGAGTRLSVL.